The 27 T cell receptor beta chains given below trace back to one sample, sequenced in a study of T cells in tuberculosis. The assay was immunoSEQ multiplex PCR, and TCRdb's table has in-frame clones only and misses some. The sample carries around 10,000 clones, 94% recorded once. Sequences were obtained from PBMCs. The receptors come from an adult with tuberculosis.

The chain uses TRBV5-1 and TRBJ2-3, with 8 bases that match TRBD1. This CDR3 contains 14 residues. J was trimmed by 4 bases and V by 4 bases; bases with no gene match: 5. CDR1 and CDR2 (germline): SGHRS, YFSETQ. DNA of the CDR3: TGCGCCAGCAGCGGCCAGGGGGCCTCAGATACGCAGTATTTT. It specifies CASSGQGASDTQYF. Filled out from reference TRBV5-1 and TRBJ2-3, the complete variable domain reads KAGVTQTPRYLIKTRGQQVTLSCSPISGHRSVSWYQQTPGQGLQFLFEYFSETQRNKGNFPGRFSGRQFSNSRSEMNVSTLELGDSALYLCASSGQGASDTQYFGPGTRLTVL.

This clone was seen once. The genes are TRBV7-8 and TRBJ2-2; no clear D gene. The ends were cut back, 2 bases at V and 4 bases at J, with 11 bases in the middle. Per the germline V gene, CDR1 is SGHVS and CDR2 is FQNEAQ. The CDR3 length is 15 residues. In DNA, the CDR3 is TGTGCCAGCAGCTTACTAGGCCTGGGCACCGGGGAGCTGTTTTTT. Protein sequence: CASSLLGLGTGELFF.

This chain joins TRBV5-5 and TRBJ2-1; possible D gene TRBD2, 6 bases. V dropped 3 bases and J dropped 3 bases, with 13 bases sitting between them. This CDR3 spans 15 amino acids. CDR1 is SGHKS, CDR2 YYEKEE, per germline (reference sequence). The CDR3 DNA sequence: TGTGCCAGCAGCTCCACGGGACTCATCTACAATGAGCAGTTCTTC. It yields the protein CASSSTGLIYNEQFF.

The V and J genes are TRBV5-1 and TRBJ1-1; TRBD1 is a possible D gene (5 bases). Germline V gene sequence: CDR1 SGHRS, CDR2 YFSETQ. CDR3 length: 12 residues. V lost 6 bases, J lost 7 bases, and 13 bases lay in between. CDR3 DNA: TGCGCCAGCACCCTCCCCGACAGTGAAGCTTTCTTT. Its translation: CASTLPDSEAFF.

This chain joins TRBV27 and TRBJ2-2, with 7 positions matching TRBD2. Germline CDR1 is MNHEY and CDR2 is SMNVEV (reference sequence). Unmatched junction bases numbered 10, after V lost 3 bases and J lost 3 bases. This CDR3 is built from 17 residues. CDR3 protein: CASSLGEGAAYTGELFF. The CDR3 coding sequence is TGTGCCAGCAGTTTGGGGGAGGGTGCGGCATACACCGGGGAGCTGTTTTTT.

The genes are TRBV5-1 and TRBJ2-5; D unclear. Looked up from germline, CDR1 is SGHRS and CDR2 is YFSETQ. V was shortened by 5 bases and J by 5 bases, with 16 bases between the two germline ends. The CDR3 has 14 amino acids. The CDR3 coding sequence is TGCGCCAGCAGGTCAGGCCCCTCCCTGGAGACCCAGTACTTC. Residues: CASRSGPSLETQYF.

The V and J genes are TRBV9 and TRBJ2-1; D might be TRBD2 (5 bases). Germline V gene data show CDR1 as SGDLS and CDR2 as YYNGEE. The CDR3 runs 15 residues. Deletions cut 2 bases from V and 3 bases from J, with 12 bases between. The CDR3 protein is CASSVTGNYYNEQFF. Written as DNA, the CDR3 is TGTGCCAGCAGCGTGACGGGAAATTACTACAATGAGCAGTTCTTC.

This clone occurred a few times. The chain recombines TRBV5-1 with TRBJ1-2; weak D call: TRBD1 (5 bases). Trimming shortened V by 0 bases and J by 3 bases, and 9 bases separated the two germline ends. This CDR3 contains 14 residues. Germline CDR1 and CDR2: SGHRS and YFSETQ. The CDR3 coding sequence is TGCGCCAGCAGCTTGGAGACAGACTACTATGGCTACACCTTC. This codes for CASSLETDYYGYTF. The full variable domain, in which reference TRBV5-1 and TRBJ1-2 provide the parts outside the CDR3, is KAGVTQTPRYLIKTRGQQVTLSCSPISGHRSVSWYQQTPGQGLQFLFEYFSETQRNKGNFPGRFSGRQFSNSRSEMNVSTLELGDSALYLCASSLETDYYGYTFGSGTRLTVV.

This chain uses TRBV9 with TRBJ2-3; TRBD2 agrees at 7 bases. CDR1 SGDLS and CDR2 YYNGEE come from the germline V gene. The CDR3 consists of 16 residues. The trim removed 4 bases at V and 2 bases at J, leaving 10 bases unmatched. This CDR3 reads CASSPLGGTTTDTQYF. CDR3 nucleotide sequence: TGTGCCAGCAGCCCGCTGGGGGGGACGACCACAGATACGCAGTATTTT.

This clone appeared a single time. The rearrangement links TRBV10-1 to TRBJ1-1; weak D call: TRBD1 (6 bases). Germline CDR1 WNHNN, CDR2 SYGVQD (reference sequence). This CDR3 spans 15 amino acids. V was cut by 2 bases and J by 7 bases, with 17 bases left in between. CDR3 sequence reads: CASSEEAGERGEAFF. CDR3 bases: TGCGCCAGCAGTGAGGAGGCAGGGGAACGGGGTGAAGCTTTCTTT.

The rearrangement uses TRBV19 and TRBJ1-2; the match to TRBD1 covers 11 bases. The V gene's germline CDR1 is LNHDA and CDR2 SQIVND (reference sequence). CDR3 length: 16 residues. V lost 5 bases, J lost 1 base, and 6 bases stayed unmatched. The chain's CDR3 is CASSYAGTGGNYGYTF. The CDR3 DNA sequence: TGTGCCAGTAGTTACGCCGGGACAGGGGGTAACTATGGCTACACCTTC.

V gene TRBV6-5 combines with J gene TRBJ1-5; D might be TRBD1 (5 bases). The germline V and J ends were trimmed by 5 bases and 2 bases, with 7 bases remaining between them. This CDR3 spans 13 amino acids. CDR1 and CDR2 from the germline V gene are MNHEY and SVGAGI. The chain's CDR3 is CASSRGGNQPQHF. The CDR3 DNA sequence: TGTGCCAGCAGTAGGGGTGGCAATCAGCCCCAGCATTTT.

The chain is built from TRBV27 and TRBJ1-2; D is perhaps TRBD1 (6 bases). V lost 3 bases and J 4 bases, leaving 9 bases between the germline ends. Germline V lookup: CDR1 MNHEY, CDR2 SMNVEV (reference sequence). This CDR3 is built from 13 residues. CDR3 amino acids: CASSLQGFYGYTF. The DNA for the CDR3 is TGTGCCAGCAGTTTGCAGGGGTTCTATGGCTACACCTTC.

The chain recombines TRBV7-3 with TRBJ2-3; 7 bases line up with TRBD1. This CDR3 has 13 amino acids. The germline gives CDR1 SGHTA, CDR2 FQGTGA. The J segment lost 3 bases and the V segment lost 10 bases, leaving 7 bases of the junction unmatched. The CDR3 bases are TGTGCCACCGCGAACAGGGGAACAGATACGCAGTATTTT. As protein: CATANRGTDTQYF.

The chain links TRBV10-1 to TRBJ2-3; D may be TRBD2 (5 bases). The CDR3 is 16 amino acids. V lost 4 bases and J 4 bases, leaving 18 bases between the germline ends. Germline V CDR1 and CDR2: WNHNN, SYGVQD (reference sequence). The chain's CDR3 is CASSAATGEGPDTQYF. As DNA, the CDR3 is TGCGCCAGCAGTGCAGCGACTGGAGAGGGCCCAGATACGCAGTATTTT.

This clone appeared once. This chain connects TRBV6-1 to TRBJ1-1; D is unresolved. Germline-derived CDR1 and CDR2 are MNHNS and SASEGT. CDR3 length: 13 amino acids. The V gene lost 2 bases and the J gene lost 10 bases, with 14 bases spanning the gap. The chain's CDR3 is CASSEFYLRGAFF. The CDR3 nucleotides are TGTGCCAGCAGTGAATTTTACCTAAGAGGAGCTTTCTTT.

This chain uses TRBV5-1 with TRBJ2-5, with 8 bases that match TRBD2. Trimming at V came to 9 bases and at J to 3 bases, leaving 13 bases not matched to a gene. The germline V gene has CDR1 SGHRS and CDR2 YFSETQ. CDR3 length equals 15 residues. The CDR3 sequence: CATKPGRAREETQYF. CDR3 bases: TGCGCCACGAAACCCGGGAGGGCCAGGGAAGAGACCCAGTACTTC.

The table lists this clone with a count of one. The chain uses TRBV9 and TRBJ2-1, with 9 bases identical to TRBD2. The CDR3 has 16 residues. Germline values: CDR1 SGDLS, CDR2 YYNGEE. The V segment lost 4 bases and the J segment 9 bases; nucleotides outside the gene matches: 14. The CDR3 nucleotides are TGTGCCAGCAGCCCGCAGCTAGCGGGATATCCGGGTGAGCAGTTCTTC. Translated, it gives CASSPQLAGYPGEQFF.

This clone came up a few times. The rearrangement uses TRBV30 and TRBJ1-6; TRBD1 might be the D (6 bases). V lost 0 bases, J lost 8 bases, and 11 bases lay in between. The CDR3 is 14 residues long. The germline CDR1 and CDR2 sequences are GTSNPN and SVGIG (reference sequence). The CDR3 spells CAWSVTDRYSPLHF. The CDR3, as DNA: TGTGCCTGGAGTGTGACCGACAGGTATTCACCCCTCCACTTT.

The CDR3 nucleotides are TGCAGCGTTGACTTCCGGGGGGTAAGGTATGGCTACACCTTC. Translation gives CSVDFRGVRYGYTF. The chain joins TRBV29-1 to TRBJ1-2; D may be TRBD1 (5 bases). The germline CDR1 and CDR2 sequences are SQVTM and ANQGSEA. This CDR3 is 14 amino acids long. V shed 3 bases and J shed 5 bases, with 16 bases lying between them.

V and J are TRBV25-1 and TRBJ2-3; 7 bases align to TRBD1. This CDR3 comprises 16 residues. Germline CDR1 is MGHDK and CDR2 is SYGVNS. The V and J ends lost 5 bases and 0 bases, in that order; junction bases with no gene match: 8. CDR3 sequence reads: CASSNPGTESTDTQYF. The CDR3 DNA reads as TGTGCCAGCAGTAATCCCGGGACAGAGAGCACAGATACGCAGTATTTT.

The chain couples TRBV7-2 to TRBJ2-1, with 10 nucleotides matching TRBD1. V shed 5 bases, J shed 7 bases, and the junction held 8 bases outside the gene matches. The CDR3 loop spans 15 amino acids. Germline V gene lookup returns CDR1 SGHTA and CDR2 FQGNSA. The CDR3, as DNA: TGTGCCAGCAGCCCAGCCGGGACAGGGGCTAATGAGCAGTTCTTC. Amino acid sequence: CASSPAGTGANEQFF.

The gene calls are TRBV27 and TRBJ2-7; D is perhaps TRBD2 (6 bases). Germline assignment: CDR1 MNHEY and CDR2 SMNVEV (reference sequence). The CDR3 consists of 14 residues. V was trimmed by 5 bases and J by 4 bases, leaving 15 bases between them. CDR3 loop: CASSRTGSNYEQYF. The CDR3, as DNA: TGTGCCAGCAGTAGAACCGGGAGTAATTACGAGCAGTACTTC.

This chain uses TRBV5-5 with TRBJ2-2; D not certain. The CDR3 runs 14 residues. Per germline, CDR1 SGHKS and CDR2 YYEKEE (reference sequence). V was pared by 2 bases and J by 2 bases, with 7 bases between. CDR3 region: CASSFPGNTGELFF. For the CDR3, the DNA is TGTGCCAGCAGCTTCCCGGGTAACACCGGGGAGCTGTTTTTT.

The CDR3 sequence is CASSLTDYGYTF. CDR3 DNA: TGCGCCAGCAGCTTAACAGATTATGGCTACACCTTC. The chain joins TRBV5-1 to TRBJ1-2; D unclear. The V end lost 2 bases, the J end lost 5 bases, and 7 bases lay between the germline ends. The germline V gene has CDR1 SGHRS and CDR2 YFSETQ. CDR3 length: 12 amino acids.

The V and J genes are TRBV2 and TRBJ1-1; D remains unclear. V was trimmed by 9 bases and J by 2 bases, leaving 7 bases between them. This CDR3 is 11 amino acids long. The germline V gene encodes CDR1 SNHLY and CDR2 FYNNEI. The CDR3 region has the DNA TGTGCCAGAAGCCTAAACACTGAAGCTTTCTTT. Encoded protein: CARSLNTEAFF.

CDR3 sequence (DNA): TGTGCCGGGGAGGTGGATGCCTCCTACAATGAGCAGTTCTTC. It yields the protein CAGEVDASYNEQFF. V gene TRBV2 combines with J gene TRBJ2-1; TRBD2 is a possible D gene (6 bases). This CDR3 has 14 residues. The V end lost 11 bases, the J end lost 0 bases, and 14 bases lay between the germline ends. The germline V gene has CDR1 SNHLY and CDR2 FYNNEI. Using reference TRBV2 and TRBJ2-1 for the parts outside the CDR3, the full variable domain is EPEVTQTPSHQVTQMGQEVILRCVPISNHLYFYWYRQILGQKVEFLVSFYNNEISEKSEIFDDQFSVERPDGSNFTLKIRSTKLEDSAMYFCAGEVDASYNEQFFGPGTRLTVL.